These 17 T cell receptor beta chains came from one sample sequenced in a study of blood T cell repertoires in COVID-19. Profiled with immunoSEQ multiplex PCR; TCRdb holds only in-frame clones, not every one. The data contain tens of thousands of clones, around 87% of them singletons. Input material: peripheral blood. The receptors originated from a human donor in a cohort sampled during active COVID-19.

V is TRBV6-2 or TRBV6-3 and J is TRBJ1-2; D is perhaps TRBD1 (6 bases). The CDR3 totals 13 residues. The germline V gene has CDR1 MNHEY and CDR2 SVGEGT. Trimming took 5 bases from V and 7 from J, leaving 14 bases between them. CDR3 region: CASSQQGFGGYTF. DNA for the CDR3: TGTGCCAGCAGTCAGCAGGGGTTTGGTGGCTACACCTTC.

CDR3 in DNA: TGTGCCAGCAGCTTCCAGACAGGGGTAAACTCACCCCTCCACTTT. Amino acids: CASSFQTGVNSPLHF. The chain is built from TRBV7-9 and TRBJ1-6; TRBD1 matches 8 bases. CDR1 SEHNR and CDR2 FQNEAQ come from the germline V gene (reference sequence). V dropped 3 bases and J dropped 10; count of bases not matched to a gene: 8. The CDR3 is made up of 15 amino acids.

The chain uses TRBV5-1 and TRBJ1-1, with a tentative D call TRBD1 (6 bases). This CDR3 has 13 amino acids. V was clipped by 4 bases and J by 5 bases, with 12 bases between them. Germline-derived CDR1 and CDR2 are SGHRS and YFSETQ. DNA of the CDR3: TGCGCCAGCAGCCCAGACCAGGGGACTGAAGCTTTCTTT. Translated: CASSPDQGTEAFF.

The chain uses TRBV9 and TRBJ1-4, with a tentative D call TRBD1 (6 bases). Germline V gives CDR1 SGDLS, CDR2 YYNGEE. V was shortened by 3 bases and J by 3 bases, with 12 bases between the two germline ends. This CDR3 has 15 residues. DNA of the CDR3: TGTGCCAGCAGCGCGGCAGGGGTATCTAATGAAAAACTGTTTTTT. Amino acids: CASSAAGVSNEKLFF.

The chain recombines TRBV6-2 or TRBV6-3 with TRBJ1-4, with D possibly being TRBD1 (6 bases). This CDR3 is 14 amino acids long. Trimming cost V 5 bases and J 7 bases, with 14 bases left between them. Germline V gene sequence: CDR1 MNHEY, CDR2 SVGEGT. The CDR3 DNA follows: TGTGCCAGCAGTCCGAGGGGGGGAAGTGAAAAACTGTTTTTT. It codes for CASSPRGGSEKLFF.

This chain connects TRBV10-3 to TRBJ2-3, with 15 bases fitting TRBD2. The CDR3 totals 16 residues. Germline V CDR1 and CDR2: ENHRY, SYGVKD. V was pared by 10 bases and J by 3 bases, with 8 bases of the junction left unmatched. CDR3 coding DNA: TGTGCCACCCGGACTAGCGGGGGGGCGATTACAGATACGCAGTATTTT. This encodes CATRTSGGAITDTQYF.

This clone was seen only a few times. The chain uses TRBV11-1 and TRBJ1-6; D not resolved. The CDR3 covers 15 residues. V dropped 3 bases and J dropped 10 bases, with 16 bases sitting between them. From germline, CDR1 is SGHAT and CDR2 FQDESV (reference sequence). In DNA form, the CDR3 reads TGTGCCAGCAGCTTGCGTGGCAGCGGAGAATCACCCCTCCACTTT. This translates into CASSLRGSGESPLHF.

The J gene is TRBJ1-4, the V gene TRBV5-4; 11 bases map to TRBD1. Germline CDR1 SGHNT, CDR2 YYREEE (reference sequence). The CDR3 runs 16 residues. Unmatched junction bases numbered 8, after V lost 4 bases and J lost 6 bases. CDR3 sequence: CASSRDRGVGYEKLFF. CDR3 coding DNA: TGTGCCAGCAGCCGGGACAGGGGGGTCGGTTATGAAAAACTGTTTTTT.

The chain joins TRBV7-2 to TRBJ1-3; 8 nucleotides align to TRBD1. Germline assignment: CDR1 SGHTA and CDR2 FQGNSA. V dropped 1 base and J dropped 5; count of bases not matched to a gene: 10. This CDR3 region has 17 residues. The chain's CDR3 is CASSLEYPGQGRNTIYF. The CDR3 region has the DNA TGTGCCAGCAGCTTAGAATACCCAGGACAGGGAAGAAACACCATATATTTT.

In DNA, the CDR3 is TGCGCCAGCAGTCAGGACAGGGAGAGCTATGGCTACACCTTC. Its translation: CASSQDRESYGYTF. The V gene is TRBV23-1, the J gene TRBJ1-2; 8 bases map to TRBD1. TRBV23-1 is treated as an ORF (open reading frame) with a function not yet certain. The CDR3 extends over 14 amino acids. The V and J ends lost 3 bases and 4 bases, in that order; junction bases with no gene match: 4.

In this sample, this clone turned up once. The chain joins TRBV2 to TRBJ2-7; maybe TRBD1 (5 bases). Per the germline V gene, CDR1 is SNHLY and CDR2 is FYNNEI. Trimming shortened V by 6 bases and J by 6 bases, and 9 bases separated the two germline ends. The CDR3 loop spans 11 amino acids. The CDR3: CASRDTVEQYF. CDR3 sequence (DNA): TGTGCCAGCAGGGACACAGTCGAGCAGTACTTC.

V and J are TRBV18 and TRBJ2-1, with TRBD1 identical over 11 bases. From germline, CDR1 is KGHSH and CDR2 LQKENI. V was clipped by 6 bases and J by 7 bases; unmatched bases: 5. This CDR3 region has 14 residues. The CDR3 region is CASSAGTGGNEQFF. DNA for the CDR3: TGTGCCAGCTCCGCGGGGACAGGGGGTAATGAGCAGTTCTTC.

The rearrangement joins TRBV5-1 to TRBJ1-2; 9 nucleotides match TRBD1. Per germline, CDR1 SGHRS and CDR2 YFSETQ. The ends lost 4 bases at V and 9 bases at J; junction bases unmatched: 16. The CDR3 length is 16 residues. For the CDR3, the DNA is TGCGCCAGCAGCCTCCGGACAGGGGTGGACACTACTAGCTACACCTTC. It specifies CASSLRTGVDTTSYTF.

V is TRBV7-2 and J is TRBJ2-3, with TRBD2 matching 16 bases. The V gene's germline CDR1 is SGHTA and CDR2 FQGNSA. V was pared by 5 bases and J by 4 bases, with 3 bases of the junction left unmatched. This CDR3 is built from 16 residues. CDR3 in DNA: TGTGCCAGCAGCATTGGGACTAGCGGGGGGGCAGATACGCAGTATTTT. Protein sequence: CASSIGTSGGADTQYF.

For the CDR3, the DNA is TGTGCCAGCTCACCTGAGGCGAATCAGCCCCAGCATTTT. Encoded protein: CASSPEANQPQHF. The chain recombines TRBV18 with TRBJ1-5; D is undetermined. Trimming removed 3 bases from V and 4 bases from J, with 7 bases in between. The CDR3 contains 13 residues. Germline V gives CDR1 KGHSH, CDR2 LQKENI.

V and J are TRBV7-9 and TRBJ1-1; a possible D gene is TRBD1 (5 bases). The CDR3 length is 15 residues. Trimming left V 2 bases short and J 1 base short, with 11 bases between. The germline CDR1 and CDR2 sequences are SEHNR and FQNEAQ (reference sequence). The CDR3 DNA sequence: TGTGCCAGCAGCTTAACCCAGGGTCCGAACACTGAAGCTTTCTTT. Translating gives CASSLTQGPNTEAFF.

CDR3 sequence reads: CASSGGPGLYNEQFF. CDR3 in DNA: TGTGCCAGCAGCGGGGGCCCGGGGCTTTACAATGAGCAGTTCTTC. The V and J genes are TRBV5-8 and TRBJ2-1; D perhaps matches TRBD1 (6 bases). Trimming took off 4 bases at V and 4 bases at J, with 15 bases between the two ends. There are 15 residues in the CDR3. The V gene's germline CDR1 is SGHTS and CDR2 YDEGEE.